Shown below are 23 T cell receptor beta chains from a single sample sequenced in a study of prognosis after radiotherapy for stage I lung cancer. Genomic DNA was the source, and TCR beta CDR3 was amplified from it by two-round multiplex PCR. For every TRBV and TRBJ gene, a specific primer was used in first-round PCR. TCRdb independently ran MiXCR on the multiplex PCR reads; one entry per CDR3 protein. The repertoire consists of 30,000 to 40,000 distinct CDR3 sequences, with around 24% occurring once and the leading ten covering approximately 26%. Sequenced material: PBMCs, taken before or after stereotactic body radiation therapy (not recorded which). These receptors all stem from a donor over 45 with non-small cell lung cancer.

In its sample, this clonotype was seen many times. This chain connects TRBV20-1 to TRBJ2-7; 7 bases fit TRBD2. Trimming cost V 5 bases and J 5 bases; bases outside gene matches: 9. This CDR3 contains 13 residues. Germline assignment: CDR1 DFQATT and CDR2 SNEGSKA (reference sequence). DNA for the CDR3: TGCAGTGCTTATCCGGCAGGGAGGGACGAGCAGTACTTC. Its protein is CSAYPAGRDEQYF.

There are many counts of this clonotype. This sequence joins TRBV6-1 and TRBJ2-1, with unresolved D. This CDR3 contains 12 residues. CDR1 and CDR2 (germline): MNHNS, SASEGT. The V and J ends lost 4 bases and 6 bases respectively, with 7 bases between them. CDR3 region: CASSVGLNEQFF. The CDR3 region has the DNA TGTGCCAGCAGTGTGGGTCTCAATGAGCAGTTCTTC.

This clonotype was detected many times. The chain is built from TRBV27 and TRBJ2-7, with D unclear. CDR3 length equals 12 residues. V was cut by 3 bases and J by 0 bases, with 3 bases left in between. From germline, CDR1 is MNHEY and CDR2 SMNVEV (reference sequence). The CDR3 nucleotides are TGTGCCAGCAGTTTGTCCTCCTACGAGCAGTACTTC. It encodes CASSLSSYEQYF.

Comments on this clonotype: The junction and the germline gene differ at one end; a read error may be behind it. This rearrangement joins TRBV5-1 to TRBJ2-2; TRBD2 matches at 15 bases. CDR1 and CDR2 from the germline V gene are SGHRS and YFSETQ. The CDR3 has 17 amino acids. DNA of the CDR3: TGCGCCAGCAGCAAGGGACTAGCGGGAGGTCCTAGCGGGGAGCTGGTTTTT. Protein sequence: CASSKGLAGGPSGELVF.

This clonotype has ten or more counts. V and J are TRBV5-1 and TRBJ2-1, with TRBD2 identical over 7 bases. The CDR3 sequence is 15 residues long. The trim removed 4 bases at V and 8 bases at J, leaving 12 bases unmatched. Germline loops: CDR1 SGHRS, CDR2 YFSETQ. The CDR3 sequence is CASSPTGTTTHEQFF. For the CDR3, the DNA is TGCGCCAGCAGCCCCACCGGGACTACAACCCATGAGCAGTTCTTC.

This clonotype has ten or more counts. The CDR3 nucleotides read TGTGCCAGCATCCCGGCGGGGGGGCGGCTAGCGGGAGCGACCTCCTACGAGCAGTACTTC. Its protein product is CASIPAGGRLAGATSYEQYF. This chain uses TRBV28 with TRBJ2-7, with 10 bases matching TRBD2. The CDR3 runs to 20 residues. The J segment lost 0 bases and the V segment lost 7 bases, leaving 21 bases of the junction unmatched. Per the germline V gene, CDR1 is MDHEN and CDR2 is SYDVKM.

The chain carries TRBV27 and TRBJ1-6; maybe TRBD1 (5 bases). Trimming removed 8 bases at V and 8 bases at J, with 13 bases between. The CDR3 runs to 13 residues. Germline V gene sequence: CDR1 MNHEY, CDR2 SMNVEV (reference sequence). This CDR3 is CASRGFGHSPLHF. The CDR3 coding sequence is TGTGCCAGCCGGGGGTTTGGACATTCACCCCTCCACTTT.

The table lists this clonotype with a few counts. The genes are TRBV5-4 and TRBJ2-3, with no clear D. Looked up from germline, CDR1 is SGHNT and CDR2 is YYREEE (reference sequence). The ends were cut back, 3 bases at V and 5 bases at J, with 7 bases in the middle. The CDR3 runs 12 residues. CDR3 nucleotides: TGTGCCAGCAGCTATCTCGGAGATACGCAGTATTTT. Translation: CASSYLGDTQYF.

This clonotype was observed at least ten times. The chain couples TRBV5-1 to TRBJ2-7, with a weak D call TRBD2 (5 bases). Germline V CDR1 and CDR2: SGHRS, YFSETQ. V was pared by 2 bases and J by 3 bases, with 18 bases between. The CDR3 runs 16 residues. CDR3 loop: CASSLRRRQVVYEQYF. The CDR3 DNA sequence: TGCGCCAGCAGCTTAAGGAGGCGTCAGGTTGTCTACGAGCAGTACTTC.

Turning to this clonotype: Since a far larger clone is one base different, this is likely a read error. The CDR3 region has the DNA TGTGCCAGCAGGTGGCTTAATAGCAATCAGCCCCAGCATTTT. It is translated as CASRWLNSNQPQHF. This chain uses TRBV6-4 with TRBJ1-5; D not resolved. Trimming removed 6 bases from V and 0 bases from J, with 9 bases in between. Per the germline V gene, CDR1 is MRHNA and CDR2 is SNTAGT. The CDR3 extends over 14 amino acids.

This clonotype has a single count. The V gene is TRBV20-1, the J gene TRBJ2-7; unclear D gene. Germline loops: CDR1 DFQATT, CDR2 SNEGSKA (reference sequence). Between the trimmed V and J ends, which lost 7 bases and 5 bases, there was a span of 12 bases. This CDR3 region has 11 residues. This CDR3 is CSVRSGHEQYF. CDR3 in DNA: TGCAGTGTGCGGAGTGGGCACGAGCAGTACTTC.

This clonotype was detected many times. The genes are TRBV29-1 and TRBJ1-2, with TRBD1 matching 9 bases. Germline-derived CDR1 and CDR2 are SQVTM and ANQGSEA. Unmatched junction bases numbered 6, after V lost 6 bases and J lost 7 bases. The CDR3 sequence is 12 residues long. The CDR3 protein is CSVDRQGGGYTF. CDR3 coding DNA: TGCAGCGTGGACAGACAGGGGGGTGGCTACACCTTC.

This clonotype was seen at least ten times. The chain carries TRBV28 and TRBJ2-7; 7 bases align to TRBD1. Germline assignment: CDR1 MDHEN and CDR2 SYDVKM. This CDR3 is 16 amino acids long. The ends lost 11 bases at V and 3 bases at J; junction bases unmatched: 19. CDR3: CASQPDHRDRLYEQYF. CDR3 bases: TGTGCCTCCCAGCCCGACCACCGGGACAGACTCTACGAGCAGTACTTC.

Points on this clonotype: This may come from a read error, since a much larger clone is one base off. The V gene is TRBV7-9, the J gene TRBJ2-7; D remains ambiguous. V lost 2 bases, J lost 0 bases, and 8 bases lay in between. Per germline, CDR1 SEHNR and CDR2 FQNEAQ (reference sequence). The CDR3 consists of 14 residues. The CDR3 spells CASSLSQVSYEQYF. The CDR3 DNA sequence: TGTGCCAGCAGCTTAAGTCAGGTCTCCTACGAGCAGTACTTC.

Ten or more counts support this clonotype. The rearrangement links TRBV18 to TRBJ2-7; 7 bases agree with TRBD1. The length of the CDR3 is 16 residues. V dropped 5 bases and J dropped 1; count of bases not matched to a gene: 11. Germline CDR1 is KGHSH and CDR2 is LQKENI. CDR3 sequence (DNA): TGTGCCAGCTCATCTCCTACAGGGGAACGATCCTACGAGCAGTACTTC. The encoded protein is CASSSPTGERSYEQYF.

This clonotype was observed at least ten times. The chain links TRBV12-3 or TRBV12-4 to TRBJ2-2; D not resolved. The CDR3 extends over 10 amino acids. V was pared by 5 bases and J by 13 bases, with 8 bases between. The CDR3 is CASSRAALFF. The CDR3 bases are TGTGCCAGCAGTCGCGCGGCGCTGTTTTTT.

This clonotype was observed at least ten times. The gene calls are TRBV2 and TRBJ2-7; 10 bases are shared with TRBD2. The CDR3 runs to 14 residues. CDR1 SNHLY and CDR2 FYNNEI come from the germline V gene. V was clipped by 6 bases and J by 2 bases; unmatched bases: 4. The CDR3 loop is CASRVAGGTYEQYF. DNA of the CDR3: TGTGCCAGCAGGGTAGCGGGGGGAACCTACGAGCAGTACTTC.

This clonotype was seen repeatedly, ten times or more. The chain couples TRBV11-3 to TRBJ2-3, with D possibly being TRBD2 (6 bases). The CDR3 sequence is 14 residues long. Per germline, CDR1 SGHNT and CDR2 YENEEA. V lost 5 bases to trimming and J lost 4 bases, with 13 bases between them. This CDR3 is CASSPGGGSDTQYF. DNA of the CDR3: TGTGCCAGCAGCCCCGGCGGAGGGTCAGATACGCAGTATTTT.

This clonotype was seen many times. The V call is TRBV12-3 or TRBV12-4, the J call TRBJ2-1, with 9 bases fitting TRBD1. The CDR3 is 13 residues long. Trimming cost V 4 bases and J 5 bases; bases outside gene matches: 0. CDR3 coding DNA: TGTGCCAGCAGTTGGGACAGGGACAATGAGCAGTTCTTC. It specifies CASSWDRDNEQFF.

Concerning this clonotype itself: This may be a read error: a much more frequent sequence differs by one nucleotide. The chain carries TRBV5-5 and TRBJ1-5; D ambiguous. The CDR3 loop spans 14 amino acids. V dropped 0 bases and J dropped 2 bases, with 6 bases sitting between them. CDR1 SGHKS and CDR2 YYEKEE come from the germline V gene (reference sequence). The CDR3 nucleotides are TGTGCCAGCAGCTTGGATCACGGCAATCAGCCCCAGCATTTT. Amino acid sequence: CASSLDHGNQPQHF.

A word on this clonotype: A much larger clone sits a single nucleotide away, making a read error possible. This rearrangement joins TRBV6-2 or TRBV6-3 to TRBJ2-7; D might be TRBD2 (6 bases). The length of the CDR3 is 15 residues. CDR1 is MNHEY, CDR2 SVGEGT, per germline. V was trimmed by 7 bases and J by 2 bases, leaving 18 bases between them. Here the CDR3 DNA reads TGTGCCAGCATTATCAGCGGGTCAAACCCCTACGAGCAGTACTTC. Translating it yields CASIISGSNPYEQYF.

This clonotype was recorded many times. The rearrangement joins TRBV28 to TRBJ1-2; the D gene is possibly TRBD1 (5 bases). Trimming pared 2 bases from V and 7 bases from J, leaving 11 bases between. Germline V gene lookup returns CDR1 MDHEN and CDR2 SYDVKM. The CDR3 runs 13 residues. Written as DNA, the CDR3 is TGTGCCAGCAGTTTACTAGGGGAATTTGGCTACACCTTC. Its protein is CASSLLGEFGYTF.

The gene calls are TRBV7-9 and TRBJ2-7; 7 positions match TRBD1. Germline loops: CDR1 SEHNR, CDR2 FQNEAQ (reference sequence). V dropped 5 bases and J dropped 2; count of bases not matched to a gene: 6. CDR3 size: 14 residues. The CDR3 nucleotides read TGTGCCAGCAGCCCAACTACAGGGGCCTACGAGCAGTACTTC. Its translation is CASSPTTGAYEQYF.